A selection of T cell receptor beta chains follows, all from one sample in a study of T cells in Graves' hyperthyroidism and ophthalmopathy. TCRdb redid the calling of the multiplex PCR reads with MiXCR, one entry per CDR3 protein. The sample lists about 520,000 distinct CDR3 sequences, around a quarter occurring once. Material for sequencing was blood. The source is a woman younger than 45 with Graves' ophthalmopathy. The CDR3 runs from the conserved cysteine through the conserved F or W. The D gene is left open where the match is weak. A clone size is listed for some rows: how often the clone was seen (once, few, many), or a class if it is expanded.

v_call: TRBV7-9
d_call: .
clone_size: .
j_call: TRBJ1-5
cdr3_aa: CASSLAGDGNQPQHF
cdr3_nt: TGTGCCAGCAGCTTGGCAGGGGATGGCAATCAGCCCCAGCATTTT

v_call: TRBV6-1
d_call: .
clone_size: few
j_call: TRBJ1-2
cdr3_aa: CASRSPAGRGGGYTF
cdr3_nt: TGTGCCAGCAGATCACCAGCAGGGAGGGGTGGAGGCTACACCTTC

v_call: TRBV11-2
d_call: .
clone_size: few
j_call: TRBJ2-7
cdr3_aa: CASSTGEGGEQYF
cdr3_nt: TGTGCCAGCAGCACGGGGGAGGGGGGCGAGCAGTACTTC

v_call: TRBV25-1
d_call: .
clone_size: few
j_call: TRBJ2-7
cdr3_aa: CASSVGGLYEQYF
cdr3_nt: TGTGCCAGCAGTGTAGGGGGGCTCTACGAGCAGTACTTC

v_call: TRBV30
d_call: .
clone_size: .
j_call: TRBJ1-5
cdr3_aa: CAWSHGGTAQPQHF
cdr3_nt: TGTGCCTGGAGCCACGGGGGGACGGCCCAGCCCCAGCATTTT

v_call: TRBV7-8
d_call: TRBD1
clone_size: .
j_call: TRBJ2-5
cdr3_aa: CASSSSTLTGEETQYF
cdr3_nt: TGTGCCAGCAGCTCGTCGACCCTCACAGGGGAAGAGACCCAGTACTTC

v_call: TRBV9
d_call: .
clone_size: few
j_call: TRBJ2-7
cdr3_aa: CASSVNENPSSYEQYF
cdr3_nt: TGTGCCAGCAGCGTAAATGAGAACCCTAGCTCCTACGAGCAGTACTTC

v_call: TRBV5-1
d_call: .
clone_size: many
j_call: TRBJ1-1
cdr3_aa: CASSLGAQIEAFF
cdr3_nt: TGCGCCAGCAGCTTGGGGGCTCAAATAGAAGCTTTCTTT

v_call: TRBV6-1
d_call: .
clone_size: many
j_call: TRBJ2-7
cdr3_aa: CASRNLYEQYF
cdr3_nt: TGTGCCAGCCGGAATTTATACGAGCAGTACTTC

v_call: TRBV14
d_call: .
clone_size: many
j_call: TRBJ1-3
cdr3_aa: CASSQLEGLTSGNTIYF
cdr3_nt: TGTGCCAGCAGCCAATTGGAGGGTTTAACTTCTGGAAACACCATATATTTT

v_call: TRBV19
d_call: .
clone_size: .
j_call: TRBJ1-3
cdr3_aa: CAGRQDSSGNTIYF
cdr3_nt: TGTGCCGGTAGGCAGGATTCTTCTGGAAACACCATATATTTT

v_call: TRBV12-3/TRBV12-4
d_call: .
clone_size: many
j_call: TRBJ1-3
cdr3_aa: CASSPLRSASGNTIYF
cdr3_nt: TGTGCCAGCAGTCCACTCCGCAGTGCCTCTGGAAACACCATATATTTT

v_call: TRBV24-1
d_call: .
clone_size: many
j_call: TRBJ2-2
cdr3_aa: CATSDYSGELFF
cdr3_nt: TGTGCCACCAGTGATTACTCCGGGGAGCTGTTTTTT

v_call: TRBV6-5
d_call: .
clone_size: few
j_call: TRBJ2-6
cdr3_aa: CASSSFFLSGANVLTF
cdr3_nt: TGTGCCAGCAGTTCATTTTTTCTCTCTGGGGCCAACGTCCTGACTTTC

v_call: TRBV6-2/TRBV6-3
d_call: .
clone_size: many
j_call: TRBJ1-2
cdr3_aa: CASSYGTRNYGYTF
cdr3_nt: TGTGCCAGCAGTTACGGGACAAGAAACTATGGCTACACCTTC

v_call: TRBV20-1
d_call: .
clone_size: many
j_call: TRBJ1-1
cdr3_aa: CKTADKAFF
cdr3_nt: TGCAAGACGGCAGATAAAGCTTTCTTT

v_call: TRBV7-9
d_call: .
clone_size: many
j_call: TRBJ2-7
cdr3_aa: CASSLETLSYEQYF
cdr3_nt: TGTGCCAGCAGCTTGGAGACACTGTCCTACGAGCAGTACTTC

v_call: TRBV24-1
d_call: TRBD1
clone_size: many
j_call: TRBJ2-5
cdr3_aa: CATSEDPGDSQETQYF
cdr3_nt: TGTGCCACCAGTGAGGACCCCGGGGACAGCCAAGAGACCCAGTACTTC

v_call: TRBV11-2
d_call: .
clone_size: many
j_call: TRBJ2-7
cdr3_aa: CASSSPTLTGTDPYEQYF
cdr3_nt: TGTGCCAGCAGCTCACCTACACTGACAGGGACTGACCCCTACGAGCAGTACTTC

v_call: TRBV6-5
d_call: .
clone_size: .
j_call: TRBJ2-7
cdr3_aa: CASSNGVYYEQYF
cdr3_nt: TGTGCCAGCAGTAACGGGGTTTACTACGAGCAGTACTTC

v_call: TRBV12-3/TRBV12-4
d_call: TRBD1
clone_size: many
j_call: TRBJ2-7
cdr3_aa: CASSRRDRVVEQYF
cdr3_nt: TGTGCCAGCAGCCGCCGGGACAGGGTCGTGGAGCAGTACTTC

v_call: TRBV24-1
d_call: .
clone_size: few
j_call: TRBJ2-7
cdr3_aa: CATSDSTVLEQYF
cdr3_nt: TGTGCCACCAGTGATAGTACGGTTCTCGAGCAGTACTTC

v_call: TRBV2
d_call: .
clone_size: .
j_call: TRBJ1-3
cdr3_aa: CASSPEAFYRTRSGNTIYF
cdr3_nt: TGTGCCAGCAGCCCCGAGGCTTTTTACAGGACTCGGTCTGGAAACACCATATATTTT

v_call: TRBV12-3/TRBV12-4
d_call: TRBD2
clone_size: .
j_call: TRBJ2-5
cdr3_aa: CASSLLLAGGKETQYF
cdr3_nt: TGTGCCAGCAGTCTACTACTAGCGGGGGGGAAAGAGACCCAGTACTTC

v_call: TRBV6-5
d_call: .
clone_size: many
j_call: TRBJ1-1
cdr3_aa: CASSPLRGVNTEAFF
cdr3_nt: TGTGCCAGCAGCCCGCTTAGGGGTGTGAACACTGAAGCTTTCTTT

v_call: TRBV6-2/TRBV6-3
d_call: .
clone_size: .
j_call: TRBJ2-7
cdr3_aa: CASNRVRYEQYF
cdr3_nt: TGTGCCAGCAATAGGGTTCGGTACGAGCAGTACTTC

v_call: TRBV12-3/TRBV12-4
d_call: .
clone_size: many
j_call: TRBJ1-6
cdr3_aa: CASTTDGYSPLHF
cdr3_nt: TGTGCCAGCACCACGGATGGGTATTCACCCCTCCACTTT

v_call: TRBV30
d_call: .
clone_size: .
j_call: TRBJ2-2
cdr3_aa: CAWSRGGGTGELFF
cdr3_nt: TGTGCCTGGAGTAGGGGGGGCGGAACCGGGGAGCTGTTTTTT

v_call: TRBV2
d_call: .
clone_size: many
j_call: TRBJ1-5
cdr3_aa: CASSITWRASNQPQHF
cdr3_nt: TGTGCCAGCAGTATCACGTGGAGGGCTAGCAATCAGCCCCAGCATTTT

v_call: TRBV11-1
d_call: .
clone_size: .
j_call: TRBJ2-7
cdr3_aa: CASSHVSSKAYEQYF
cdr3_nt: TGTGCCAGCAGCCACGTATCTAGCAAGGCCTACGAGCAGTACTTC

v_call: TRBV19
d_call: .
clone_size: many
j_call: TRBJ2-5
cdr3_aa: CASSIAGQQETQYF
cdr3_nt: TGTGCCAGTAGTATCGCCGGACAGCAAGAGACCCAGTACTTC

v_call: TRBV6-2/TRBV6-3
d_call: .
clone_size: .
j_call: TRBJ2-2
cdr3_aa: CASSYSGRDASVTGELFF
cdr3_nt: TGTGCCAGCAGTTACTCGGGAAGAGATGCTAGCGTCACCGGGGAGCTGTTTTTT

v_call: TRBV7-8
d_call: TRBD1
clone_size: many
j_call: TRBJ2-7
cdr3_aa: CASSLRTGGEYEQYF
cdr3_nt: TGTGCCAGCAGCTTAAGGACAGGGGGCGAGTACGAGCAGTACTTC

v_call: TRBV6-2/TRBV6-3
d_call: TRBD1
clone_size: many
j_call: TRBJ1-2
cdr3_aa: CASSYEDREYGYTF
cdr3_nt: TGTGCCAGCAGTTACGAAGACAGGGAGTATGGCTACACCTTC

v_call: TRBV19
d_call: .
clone_size: .
j_call: TRBJ1-4
cdr3_aa: CASSIGSVGVRNEKLFF
cdr3_nt: TGTGCCAGTAGTATTGGTTCGGTAGGGGTTCGGAATGAAAAACTGTTTTTT

v_call: TRBV10-3
d_call: .
clone_size: .
j_call: TRBJ1-2
cdr3_aa: CAISQDGNYGYTF
cdr3_nt: TGTGCCATCAGCCAGGACGGTAACTATGGCTACACCTTC

v_call: TRBV29-1
d_call: .
clone_size: many
j_call: TRBJ1-1
cdr3_aa: CSAHNGVTEAFF
cdr3_nt: TGCAGCGCTCACAACGGGGTCACTGAAGCTTTCTTT

v_call: TRBV7-9
d_call: .
clone_size: .
j_call: TRBJ2-4
cdr3_aa: CASSQEGRAAKNIQYF
cdr3_nt: TGTGCCAGCAGCCAAGAAGGCAGGGCGGCCAAAAACATTCAGTACTTC

v_call: TRBV28
d_call: TRBD2
clone_size: many
j_call: TRBJ2-2
cdr3_aa: CASSTRTSGGTNTGELFF
cdr3_nt: TGTGCCAGCTCGACTAGGACTAGCGGGGGGACGAACACCGGGGAGCTGTTTTTT

v_call: TRBV19
d_call: TRBD1
clone_size: .
j_call: TRBJ1-5
cdr3_aa: CASSIRRQGDQPQHF
cdr3_nt: TGTGCCAGTAGTATACGTCGGCAGGGGGATCAGCCCCAGCATTTT

v_call: TRBV28
d_call: .
clone_size: .
j_call: TRBJ1-2
cdr3_aa: CASSGRGSYYGYTF
cdr3_nt: TGTGCCAGCAGTGGGAGGGGCAGTTACTATGGCTACACCTTC

v_call: TRBV7-9
d_call: TRBD1
clone_size: many
j_call: TRBJ1-1
cdr3_aa: CASSLVGTGGTEAFF
cdr3_nt: TGTGCCAGCAGTTTGGTCGGGACAGGGGGCACTGAAGCTTTCTTT

v_call: TRBV4-1
d_call: .
clone_size: many
j_call: TRBJ2-5
cdr3_aa: CASSQGPGAIQETQYF
cdr3_nt: TGCGCCAGCAGCCAAGGACCGGGGGCGATTCAAGAGACCCAGTACTTC

v_call: TRBV6-2/TRBV6-3
d_call: .
clone_size: many
j_call: TRBJ2-7
cdr3_aa: CASRTSGRNYEQYF
cdr3_nt: TGTGCCAGCAGGACGTCGGGCAGGAACTACGAGCAGTACTTC

v_call: TRBV3-1
d_call: .
clone_size: few
j_call: TRBJ1-1
cdr3_aa: CASSQGGVRTEAFF
cdr3_nt: TGTGCCAGCAGCCAAGGGGGGGTTAGGACTGAAGCTTTCTTT

v_call: TRBV6-1
d_call: .
clone_size: many
j_call: TRBJ1-1
cdr3_aa: CASSAILNTEAFF
cdr3_nt: TGTGCCAGCAGTGCCATTTTGAACACTGAAGCTTTCTTT

v_call: TRBV6-1
d_call: .
clone_size: .
j_call: TRBJ2-5
cdr3_aa: CASLDGGRVTQYF
cdr3_nt: TGTGCCAGCCTTGACGGGGGCAGGGTGACCCAGTACTTC

v_call: TRBV20-1
d_call: .
clone_size: many
j_call: TRBJ2-7
cdr3_aa: CSASLRSEGQRYEQYF
cdr3_nt: TGCAGTGCTAGTCTTAGATCCGAGGGCCAGCGCTACGAGCAGTACTTC